One sample yielded the 18 T cell receptor beta chains listed below, sequenced in a study of blood T cell repertoires in COVID-19. TCRdb's table, derived via immunoSEQ multiplex PCR, lists solely in-frame clones and lacks some. Among just under 85,000 clones listed, 83% were seen once. Sequencing input: peripheral blood. These receptors were collected from a woman of 80 years or more with acute or convalescent COVID-19.

V is TRBV24-1 and J is TRBJ2-1, with 14 bases identical to TRBD2. V lost 6 bases, J lost 5 bases, and 8 bases stayed unmatched. Germline V CDR1 and CDR2: KGHDR, SFDVKD. The CDR3 has 17 residues. The CDR3 protein is CATSPGLAGVGNNEQFF. DNA for the CDR3: TGTGCCACCAGTCCGGGACTAGCGGGAGTGGGAAACAATGAGCAGTTCTTC.

V gene TRBV18 combines with J gene TRBJ2-3, with TRBD2 as a possible D gene (5 bases). Germline CDR1 and CDR2: KGHSH and LQKENI. The CDR3 spans 15 residues. V was shortened by 2 bases and J by 6 bases, with 15 bases between the two germline ends. The CDR3 region is CASSPAIGRGDTQYF. The CDR3 DNA sequence: TGTGCCAGCTCACCAGCTATAGGACGCGGGGATACGCAGTATTTT. Together with reference TRBV18 and TRBJ2-3, the CDR3 gives the full variable domain: NAGVMQNPRHLVRRRGQEARLRCSPMKGHSHVYWYRQLPEEGLKFMVYLQKENIIDESGMPKERFSAEFPKEGPSILRIQQVVRGDSAAYFCASSPAIGRGDTQYFGPGTRLTVL.

The V gene is TRBV19, the J gene TRBJ2-3; 14 bases line up with TRBD2. CDR3 length: 14 residues. The J segment lost 5 bases and the V segment lost 10 bases, leaving 5 bases of the junction unmatched. CDR1 is LNHDA, CDR2 SQIVND, per germline (reference sequence). The CDR3 coding sequence is TGTGCCACTAGACTAGCGGGAGGGCTAGATACGCAGTATTTT. It encodes CATRLAGGLDTQYF.

The J gene is TRBJ2-7, the V gene TRBV27; D remains unclear. The CDR3 spans 15 residues. Germline V gene lookup returns CDR1 MNHEY and CDR2 SMNVEV (reference sequence). V was shortened by 3 bases and J by 3 bases, with 15 bases between the two germline ends. CDR3 loop: CASSFLPGGVYEQYF. CDR3 nucleotide sequence: TGTGCCAGCAGTTTCTTGCCCGGCGGAGTCTACGAGCAGTACTTC.

The chain uses TRBV10-3 and TRBJ2-1; 15 bases are a match to TRBD2. This CDR3 region has 22 residues. The J segment lost 5 bases and the V segment lost 2 bases, leaving 19 bases of the junction unmatched. Germline V CDR1 and CDR2: ENHRY, SYGVKD. The CDR3 DNA sequence: TGTGCCATCAGTGAGCCGAGAGGCGGTGGGACTAGCGGGAGGATGTCGAACAATGAGCAGTTCTTC. It yields the protein CAISEPRGGGTSGRMSNNEQFF.

This clone showed up just once. CDR3 in DNA: TGTGCCAGCAGTCCCGCCGGCGGCCCTTACAATGAGCAGTTCTTC. Amino acid sequence: CASSPAGGPYNEQFF. The chain is built from TRBV28 and TRBJ2-1, with D unclear. This CDR3 is built from 15 residues. CDR1 and CDR2 from the germline V gene are MDHEN and SYDVKM. V lost 5 bases, J lost 4 bases, and 15 bases lay in between.

The chain recombines TRBV3-1 (or the pseudogene TRBV3-2) with TRBJ2-1; weak D call: TRBD1 (5 bases). Germline values: CDR1 LGHDT, CDR2 YNNKEL (reference sequence). V lost 0 bases to trimming and J lost 10 bases, with 13 bases between them. The length of the CDR3 is 14 residues. The CDR3 region is CASSQEGVRFEQFF. CDR3 bases: TGTGCCAGCAGCCAAGAAGGGGTCCGTTTCGAGCAGTTCTTC.

This sequence joins TRBV2 and TRBJ2-7; D perhaps matches TRBD2 (5 bases). Germline-derived CDR1 and CDR2 are SNHLY and FYNNEI. Trimming shortened V by 7 bases and J by 1 base, and 14 bases separated the two germline ends. The CDR3 has 14 residues. CDR3 in DNA: TGTGCCAGCAAAGGCGGGTCGAATTCCTACGAGCAGTACTTC. This translates into CASKGGSNSYEQYF.

This rearrangement joins TRBV28 to TRBJ2-3; possibly TRBD2 for D (6 bases). The germline V and J ends were trimmed by 1 base and 1 base, with 21 bases remaining between them. Germline CDR1 MDHEN, CDR2 SYDVKM. This CDR3 comprises 19 residues. The DNA of the CDR3 is TGTGCCAGCAGTTTATTAGGTGGGCGGAGGGCTAGCGGCACAGATACGCAGTATTTT. It encodes CASSLLGGRRASGTDTQYF. The full variable domain, rest sourced from reference TRBV28 and TRBJ2-3, is DVKVTQSSRYLVKRTGEKVFLECVQDMDHENMFWYRQDPGLGLRLIYFSYDVKMKEKGDIPEGYSVSREKKERFSLILESASTNQTSMYLCASSLLGGRRASGTDTQYFGPGTRLTVL.

V and J are TRBV6-6 and TRBJ2-7; 7 bases fit TRBD1. The germline gives CDR1 MNHNY, CDR2 SVGAGI (reference sequence). The junction had 5 bases not matched to a gene; V was cut back by 6 bases and J by 3 bases. This CDR3 spans 13 amino acids. The CDR3 region has the DNA TGTGCCAGCAGAAAGGGACAGAACTACGAGCAGTACTTC. It codes for CASRKGQNYEQYF.

There are a few counts of this clone. V is TRBV4-3 and J is TRBJ2-7; possible D gene TRBD2, 5 bases. Looked up from germline, CDR1 is LGHNA and CDR2 is YSLEER. This CDR3 has 14 amino acids. With 1 base removed from V and 6 bases from J, the gap between germline ends came to 13 bases. This chain's CDR3 is CASSQGWGASEQYF. The CDR3 DNA reads TGCGCCAGCAGCCAAGGATGGGGAGCCAGCGAGCAGTACTTC.

This chain joins TRBV24-1 and TRBJ2-5; D is uncertain. The ends were cut back, 4 bases at V and 4 bases at J, with 3 bases in the middle. The CDR3 contains 11 residues. Germline lookup yields CDR1 KGHDR and CDR2 SFDVKD. The CDR3 DNA reads as TGTGCCACCAGTGAAGCAGAGACCCAGTACTTC. This sequence encodes CATSEAETQYF.

The chain joins TRBV5-1 to TRBJ2-2; unclear D gene. The CDR3 runs 14 residues. Trimming removed 0 bases from V and 8 bases from J, with 11 bases in between. The V gene's germline CDR1 is SGHRS and CDR2 YFSETQ. CDR3 region: CASSLGLATGELFF. The CDR3 DNA reads as TGCGCCAGCAGCTTGGGGTTAGCCACTGGGGAGCTGTTTTTT.

The V gene is TRBV4-2, the J gene TRBJ2-1, with D perhaps matching TRBD1 (5 bases). In germline, CDR1 is LGHNA, CDR2 YNFKEQ. The CDR3 runs 16 residues. V lost 0 bases, J lost 0 bases, and 9 bases lay in between. The CDR3: CASSQDLRGSYNEQFF. In nucleotides, the CDR3 is TGTGCCAGCAGCCAAGATCTAAGGGGCTCCTACAATGAGCAGTTCTTC.

The rearrangement links TRBV2 to TRBJ2-2; 7 bases map to TRBD1. From germline, CDR1 is SNHLY and CDR2 FYNNEI. Trimming cost V 8 bases and J 4 bases; bases outside gene matches: 7. The CDR3 covers 14 residues. CDR3 sequence (DNA): TGTGCCAGCCGAGACAGGGCTGGCACCGGGGAGCTGTTTTTT. Translating it yields CASRDRAGTGELFF.

This clone was picked up one time. This chain joins TRBV29-1 and TRBJ2-5; D might be TRBD1 (5 bases). The V gene lost 3 bases and the J gene lost 4 bases, with 12 bases spanning the gap. CDR1 and CDR2 from the germline V gene are SQVTM and ANQGSEA. This CDR3 comprises 13 residues. CDR3 sequence reads: CSVEIQEGETQYF. The CDR3 DNA follows: TGCAGCGTTGAGATACAGGAAGGAGAGACCCAGTACTTC.

The V gene is TRBV28, the J gene TRBJ1-2; TRBD1 agrees at 9 bases. The germline CDR1 and CDR2 sequences are MDHEN and SYDVKM. V shed 3 bases and J 11 bases; nucleotides not matched to a gene: 4. The CDR3 has 12 residues. The CDR3 loop is CASSFRDRAYTF. CDR3 in DNA: TGTGCCAGCAGTTTCCGGGACAGGGCATACACCTTC.

The chain employs TRBV21-1 and TRBJ1-1; the table's D call TRBD1 went unverified against the DNA. TRBV21-1 is assigned pseudogene status. CDR3 length: 14 amino acids. CDR3 coding DNA: TGTGCCAGCAGCAATCCGGGCCAGGGGACTGAAGCTTTCTTT. Its protein product is CASSNPGQGTEAFF.